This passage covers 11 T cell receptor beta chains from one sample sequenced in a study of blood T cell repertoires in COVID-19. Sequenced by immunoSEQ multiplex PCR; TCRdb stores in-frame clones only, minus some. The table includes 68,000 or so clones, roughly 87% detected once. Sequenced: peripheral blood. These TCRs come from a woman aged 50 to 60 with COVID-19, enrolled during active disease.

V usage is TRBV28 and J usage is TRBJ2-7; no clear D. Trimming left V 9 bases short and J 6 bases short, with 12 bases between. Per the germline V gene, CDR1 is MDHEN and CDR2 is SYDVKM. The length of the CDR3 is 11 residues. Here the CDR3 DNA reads TGTGCCAGTGCAAGCCCCCCCGAGCAGTACTTC. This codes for CASASPPEQYF.

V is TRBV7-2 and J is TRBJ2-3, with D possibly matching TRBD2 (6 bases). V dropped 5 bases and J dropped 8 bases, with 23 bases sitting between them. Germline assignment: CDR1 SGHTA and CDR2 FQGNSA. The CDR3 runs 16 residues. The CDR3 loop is CASSLPWERRRGTQYF. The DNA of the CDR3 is TGTGCCAGCAGCCTCCCATGGGAGCGGCGGCGGGGTACGCAGTATTTT.

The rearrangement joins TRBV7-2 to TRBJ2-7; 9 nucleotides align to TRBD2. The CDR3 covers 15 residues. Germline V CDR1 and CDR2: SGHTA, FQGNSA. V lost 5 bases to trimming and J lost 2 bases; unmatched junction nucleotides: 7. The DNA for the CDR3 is TGTGCCAGCAGCCGGAGCGGGAGGAACCCCTACGAGCAGTACTTC. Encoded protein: CASSRSGRNPYEQYF. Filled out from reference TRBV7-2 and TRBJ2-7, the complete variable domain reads GAGVSQSPSNKVTEKGKDVELRCDPISGHTALYWYRQSLGQGLEFLIYFQGNSAPDKSGLPSDRFSAERTGGSVSTLTIQRTQQEDSAVYLCASSRSGRNPYEQYFGPGTRLTVT.

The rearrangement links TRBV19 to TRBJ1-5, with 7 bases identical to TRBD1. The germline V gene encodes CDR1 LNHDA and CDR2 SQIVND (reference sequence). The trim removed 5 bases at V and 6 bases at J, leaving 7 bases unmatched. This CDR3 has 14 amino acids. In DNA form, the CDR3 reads TGTGCCAGTAGTTCAGACAGGGATCGTCAGCCCCAGCATTTT. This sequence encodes CASSSDRDRQPQHF.

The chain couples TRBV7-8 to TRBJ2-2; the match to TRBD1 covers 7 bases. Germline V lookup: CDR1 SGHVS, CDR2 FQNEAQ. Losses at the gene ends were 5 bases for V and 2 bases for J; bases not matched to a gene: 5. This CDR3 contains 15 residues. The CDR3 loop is CASSGTAKNTGELFF. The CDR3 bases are TGTGCCAGCAGCGGGACAGCGAAAAACACCGGGGAGCTGTTTTTT.

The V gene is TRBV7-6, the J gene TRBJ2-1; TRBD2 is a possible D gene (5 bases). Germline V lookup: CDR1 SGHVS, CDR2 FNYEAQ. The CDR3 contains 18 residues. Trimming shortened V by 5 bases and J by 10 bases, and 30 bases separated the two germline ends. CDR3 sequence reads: CASSPGLRASRTDREQFF. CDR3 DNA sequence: TGTGCCAGCAGCCCTGGGTTGAGGGCCAGTAGGACTGATCGCGAGCAGTTCTTC. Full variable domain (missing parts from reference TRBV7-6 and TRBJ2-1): GAGVSQSPRYKVTKRGQDVALRCDPISGHVSLYWYRQALGQGPEFLTYFNYEAQQDKSGLPNDRFSAERPEGSISTLTIQRTEQRDSAMYRCASSPGLRASRTDREQFFGPGTRLTVL.

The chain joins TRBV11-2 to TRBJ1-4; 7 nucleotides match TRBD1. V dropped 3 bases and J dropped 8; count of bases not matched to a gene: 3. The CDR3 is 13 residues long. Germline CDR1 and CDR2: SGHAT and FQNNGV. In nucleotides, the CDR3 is TGTGCCAGCAGCTTCCTAGGGGGCGAAAAACTGTTTTTT. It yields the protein CASSFLGGEKLFF.

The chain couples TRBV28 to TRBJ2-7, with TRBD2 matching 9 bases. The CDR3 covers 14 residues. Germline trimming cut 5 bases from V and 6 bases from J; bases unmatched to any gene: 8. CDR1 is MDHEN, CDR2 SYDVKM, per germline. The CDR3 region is CASSPIAGASEQYF. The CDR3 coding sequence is TGTGCCAGCAGTCCAATAGCGGGAGCGTCCGAGCAGTACTTC. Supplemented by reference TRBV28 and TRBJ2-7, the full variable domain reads DVKVTQSSRYLVKRTGEKVFLECVQDMDHENMFWYRQDPGLGLRLIYFSYDVKMKEKGDIPEGYSVSREKKERFSLILESASTNQTSMYLCASSPIAGASEQYFGPGTRLTVT.

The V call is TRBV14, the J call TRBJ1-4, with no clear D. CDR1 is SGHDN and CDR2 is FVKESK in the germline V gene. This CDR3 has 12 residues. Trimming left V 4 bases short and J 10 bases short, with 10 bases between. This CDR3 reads CASSRGEGKLFF. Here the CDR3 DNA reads TGTGCCAGCAGCCGCGGGGAGGGAAAACTGTTTTTT.

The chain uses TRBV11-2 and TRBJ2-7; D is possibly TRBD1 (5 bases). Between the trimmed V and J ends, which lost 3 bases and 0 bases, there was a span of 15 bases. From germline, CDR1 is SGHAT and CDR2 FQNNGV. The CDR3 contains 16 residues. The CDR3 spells CASSFLRGRSSYEQYF. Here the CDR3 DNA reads TGTGCCAGCAGCTTCCTTAGGGGAAGGAGCTCCTACGAGCAGTACTTC. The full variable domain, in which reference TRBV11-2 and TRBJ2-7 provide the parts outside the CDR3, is EAGVAQSPRYKIIEKRQSVAFWCNPISGHATLYWYQQILGQGPKLLIQFQNNGVVDDSQLPKDRFSAERLKGVDSTLKIQPAKLEDSAVYLCASSFLRGRSSYEQYFGPGTRLTVT.

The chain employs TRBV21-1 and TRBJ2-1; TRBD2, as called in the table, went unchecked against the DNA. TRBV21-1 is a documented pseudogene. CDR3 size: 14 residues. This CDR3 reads CASSIGDFYNEQFF. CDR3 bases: TGTGCCAGCAGCATCGGGGACTTCTACAATGAGCAGTTCTTC.